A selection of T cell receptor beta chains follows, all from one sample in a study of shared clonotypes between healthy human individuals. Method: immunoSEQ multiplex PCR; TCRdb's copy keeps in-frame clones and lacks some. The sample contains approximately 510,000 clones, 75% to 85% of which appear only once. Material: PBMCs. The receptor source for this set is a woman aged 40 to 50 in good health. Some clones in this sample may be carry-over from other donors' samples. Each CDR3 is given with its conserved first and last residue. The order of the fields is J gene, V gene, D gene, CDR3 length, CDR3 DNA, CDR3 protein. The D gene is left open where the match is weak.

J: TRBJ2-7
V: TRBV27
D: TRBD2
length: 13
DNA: TGTGCCAGCAGTTTATCGTCTAGCGGCGAGCAGTACTTC
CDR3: CASSLSSSGEQYF

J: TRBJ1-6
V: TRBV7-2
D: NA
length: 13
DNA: TGTGCCAGCAGCTTGGGTTATAATTCACCCCTCCACTTT
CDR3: CASSLGYNSPLHF

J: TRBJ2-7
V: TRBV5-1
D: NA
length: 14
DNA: TGCGCCAGCAGCGAGGGACCGGTTTTCTACGAGCAGTACTTC
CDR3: CASSEGPVFYEQYF

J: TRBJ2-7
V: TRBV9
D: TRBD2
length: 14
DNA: TGTGCCAGCAGCCGAGCGGGAGCTACCTACGAGCAGTACTTC
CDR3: CASSRAGATYEQYF

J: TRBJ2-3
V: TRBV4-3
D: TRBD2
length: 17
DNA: TGCGCCAGCAGCCGGGCCTCTGCGGGAGGAAGCACAGATACGCAGTATTTT
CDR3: CASSRASAGGSTDTQYF

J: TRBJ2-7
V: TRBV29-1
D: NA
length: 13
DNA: TGCAGCGTTGAAGGGCAGGGCGCCTACGAGCAGTACTTC
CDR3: CSVEGQGAYEQYF

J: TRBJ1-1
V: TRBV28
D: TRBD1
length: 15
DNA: TGTGCCAGCTGCAGGACAGGAACGGCGAACACTGAAGCTTTCTTT
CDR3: CASCRTGTANTEAFF

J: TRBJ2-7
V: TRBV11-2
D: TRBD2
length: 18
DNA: TGTGCCAGCACCCATCCTGGGCTAGCGGGAGGAAGCTCCTACGAGCAGTACTTC
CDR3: CASTHPGLAGGSSYEQYF

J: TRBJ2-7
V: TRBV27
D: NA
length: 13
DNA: TGTGCCAGCAGTCCAGGAAGAGGCTACGAGCAGTACTTC
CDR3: CASSPGRGYEQYF

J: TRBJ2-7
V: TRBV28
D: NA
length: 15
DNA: TGTGCCAGCAGTTTGGCAGGGGCCGGTGGGTACGAGCAGTACTTC
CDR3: CASSLAGAGGYEQYF